The rows below give T cell receptor beta chains drawn from one sample of a study of vaccination and CD4 T cells after COVID-19. TCRdb ran MiXCR on the PCR reads and lists one entry per CDR3 protein. The sample lists under 15,000 distinct CDR3 sequences; 35% to 50% were seen once. These receptors have no identified antigens. Input material: CD4+ T cells from blood, cultured in vitro. All receptors derive from a human donor who had recovered from COVID-19. CDR3s include the opening cysteine and the closing phenylalanine or tryptophan. The D gene is left open where the match is weak. Clone size appears in some rows only: once, few, many, or a class for an expanded clone.

>-|TRBV20-1|TRBJ1-2|few
CSARVLRGDYGYTF
TGCAGTGCTAGAGTACTCAGGGGCGACTATGGCTACACCTTC
>-|TRBV6-2/TRBV6-3|TRBJ1-1|-
CATNDRYGVEAFF
TGTGCCACCAACGACCGGTATGGCGTTGAAGCTTTCTTT
>-|TRBV27|TRBJ2-5|-
CASRVGMVGQETQYF
TGTGCCAGCAGAGTGGGGATGGTTGGCCAAGAGACCCAGTACTTC
>TRBD1|TRBV28|TRBJ2-2|-
CASSLFSGTGSTGELFF
TGTGCCAGCAGTTTATTCTCCGGGACAGGGTCTACCGGGGAGCTGTTTTTT
>-|TRBV20-1|TRBJ1-1|few
CSARGQYMNTEAFF
TGCAGTGCTAGAGGGCAGTACATGAACACTGAAGCTTTCTTT
>-|TRBV6-1|TRBJ2-3|-
CASRRDRTDTQYF
TGTGCCAGCAGACGGGACCGCACAGATACGCAGTATTTT
>-|TRBV5-1|TRBJ1-1|-
CASSLIRETEAFF
TGCGCCAGCAGCTTGATCAGGGAAACTGAAGCTTTCTTT
>-|TRBV20-1|TRBJ2-3|few
CSASPPFGLDSTDTQYF
TGCAGTGCTAGCCCCCCCTTCGGACTGGACAGCACAGATACGCAGTATTTT
>-|TRBV30|TRBJ1-5|-
CAWSKGRGNQPQHF
TGTGCCTGGAGTAAAGGGAGGGGCAATCAGCCCCAGCATTTT
>-|TRBV7-2|TRBJ2-3|-
CASSLGGAGADTQYF
TGTGCCAGCAGCTTAGGGGGGGCTGGGGCAGATACGCAGTATTTT
>-|TRBV6-5|TRBJ1-3|-
CASSYGQARSGNTIYF
TGTGCCAGCAGTTACGGTCAGGCGCGCTCTGGAAACACCATATATTTT
>TRBD2|TRBV20-1|TRBJ2-2|-
CSAGTSGGAHTGELFF
TGCAGTGCAGGGACTAGCGGGGGGGCCCACACCGGGGAGCTGTTTTTT
>-|TRBV6-2/TRBV6-3|TRBJ1-5|few
CASSYGAGNQPQHF
TGTGCCAGCAGTTACGGCGCAGGCAATCAGCCCCAGCATTTT
>-|TRBV20-1|TRBJ2-5|-
CSASTGALGETQYF
TGCAGTGCTAGTACGGGGGCCCTGGGAGAGACCCAGTACTTC
>TRBD1|TRBV20-1|TRBJ1-5|few
CSANIGTGVAQPQHF
TGCAGTGCTAATATTGGTACAGGGGTGGCTCAGCCCCAGCATTTT
>TRBD2|TRBV20-1|TRBJ2-3|few
CSAGASSGPLDTQYF
TGCAGTGCTGGGGCTTCTAGCGGCCCCCTTGATACGCAGTATTTT
>-|TRBV9|TRBJ2-3|-
CASSVSGKPDTQYF
TGTGCCAGCAGCGTATCAGGGAAGCCAGATACGCAGTATTTT
>-|TRBV7-3|TRBJ2-3|-
CASSSGPSRNTDTQYF
TGTGCCAGCAGCTCAGGCCCCTCGCGGAACACAGATACGCAGTATTTT
>TRBD1|TRBV7-3|TRBJ1-1|-
CASSPGQGYTEAFF
TGTGCCAGCAGCCCGGGACAGGGCTACACTGAAGCTTTCTTT
>TRBD1|TRBV11-2|TRBJ1-2|-
CASSPPGQIYTF
TGTGCCAGCAGCCCCCCGGGACAGATCTACACCTTC
>-|TRBV20-1|TRBJ1-2|-
CSARTASGYGYTF
TGCAGTGCTCGGACAGCGTCAGGCTATGGCTACACCTTC
>-|TRBV30|TRBJ1-2|few
CACPPGDYYGYTF
TGTGCCTGCCCCCCCGGAGACTACTATGGCTACACCTTC
>-|TRBV7-2|TRBJ2-1|-
CASSLAFQGGIYNEQFF
TGTGCCAGCAGCTTAGCGTTCCAGGGAGGAATCTACAATGAGCAGTTCTTC